These 30 T cell receptor beta chains were all obtained from the same sample, sequenced in a study of shared clonotypes between healthy human individuals. Only CD45RO-negative cells positively selected for CCR7 counted as naive CD8 cells, so terminally differentiated effector memory CD45RA+ cells were excluded. This table comes from immunoSEQ multiplex PCR, and its TCRdb copy is limited to in-frame clones, with some not included. This table holds some 1,900,000 clones, approximately 94% found once. The sequencing sample was made of naive CD8+ T cells sorted from blood. The receptors shown here come from a man aged 18 to 35 in good health.

This rearrangement joins TRBV9 to TRBJ2-3; D is unclear. Germline loops: CDR1 SGDLS, CDR2 YYNGEE. V was pared by 3 bases and J by 0 bases, with 5 bases between. CDR3 length: 13 amino acids. In DNA form, the CDR3 reads TGTGCCAGCAGCGAGGACAGCACAGATACGCAGTATTTT. Translation: CASSEDSTDTQYF.

This rearrangement joins TRBV4-1 to TRBJ1-3; D unresolved. V was trimmed by 3 bases and J by 15 bases, leaving 12 bases between them. This CDR3 has 11 amino acids. Looked up from germline, CDR1 is MGHRA and CDR2 is YSYEKL. The CDR3 loop reads CASSQGGSQYF. The CDR3 DNA reads TGCGCCAGCAGCCAGGGAGGCTCTCAATATTTT.

This clone has just one count. J is TRBJ2-7 and V is TRBV10-2; D is perhaps TRBD1 (6 bases). The CDR3 length is 16 residues. V was pared by 2 bases and J by 2 bases, with 16 bases between. Germline V gene data show CDR1 as WSHSY and CDR2 as SAAADI. The CDR3 sequence: CASSEDWAGEPYEQYF. The CDR3 DNA reads as TGCGCCAGCAGTGAGGACTGGGCAGGGGAACCCTACGAGCAGTACTTC.

The chain is built from TRBV10-3 and TRBJ1-1, with 8 bases identical to TRBD1. Unmatched junction bases numbered 17, after V lost 4 bases and J lost 10 bases. The CDR3 length is 16 residues. Germline CDR1 reads ENHRY; CDR2 reads SYGVKD. CDR3 sequence: CAISGPTDRGDGGAFF. The CDR3 DNA follows: TGTGCCATCAGTGGCCCCACCGACAGGGGAGATGGAGGAGCTTTCTTT.

The gene calls are TRBV28 and TRBJ1-2, with TRBD1 identical over 11 bases. V trimming: 6 bases; J trimming: 7 bases; junction bases outside the gene matches: 10. This CDR3 contains 15 residues. Germline loops: CDR1 MDHEN, CDR2 SYDVKM. The CDR3 bases are TGTGCCAGCAGGGATGGACAGGGGGCGCAGGGTGGCTACACCTTC. Its protein product is CASRDGQGAQGGYTF.

The V gene is TRBV7-9, the J gene TRBJ2-1; no clear D gene. Germline V gene data show CDR1 as SEHNR and CDR2 as FQNEAQ (reference sequence). V lost 4 bases, J lost 4 bases, and 11 bases lay in between. This CDR3 region has 14 residues. The CDR3 here is CASSSPLGYNEQFF. CDR3 coding DNA: TGTGCCAGCAGCTCCCCCCTTGGGTACAATGAGCAGTTCTTC.

The rearrangement joins TRBV6-6 to TRBJ2-7; 7 nucleotides match TRBD1. V trimming: 2 bases; J trimming: 7 bases; junction bases outside the gene matches: 2. Germline V gene lookup returns CDR1 MNHNY and CDR2 SVGAGI (reference sequence). This CDR3 is 12 amino acids long. CDR3 DNA: TGTGCCAGCAGTTACGGGACAGAAGAGCAGTACTTC. This encodes CASSYGTEEQYF.

This clone has just one count. The V call is TRBV6-6, the J call TRBJ2-1, with D unclear. CDR3 length: 12 residues. Germline V gene data show CDR1 as MNHNY and CDR2 as SVGAGI (reference sequence). Trimming removed 8 bases from V and 4 bases from J, with 9 bases in between. The CDR3 sequence is CASERAYNEQFF. The DNA for the CDR3 is TGTGCCAGCGAAAGGGCGTACAATGAGCAGTTCTTC.

This sequence joins TRBV11-2 and TRBJ2-7; 8 positions agree with TRBD2. This CDR3 spans 16 amino acids. The germline gives CDR1 SGHAT, CDR2 FQNNGV. J was trimmed by 7 bases and V by 1 base; bases with no gene match: 12. The CDR3 DNA is TGTGCCAGCAGCTTAGGAACGGGAGGGCCACGAAGAGAGCAGTACTTC. It yields the protein CASSLGTGGPRREQYF.

Comments on this clone: In the same sample, other DNA sequences code for this CDR3. The rearrangement uses TRBV27 and TRBJ2-3; D not certain. The V and J ends lost 9 bases and 2 bases respectively, with 12 bases between them. CDR3 size: 13 residues. Germline V gene sequence: CDR1 MNHEY, CDR2 SMNVEV (reference sequence). The CDR3 region is CASTRTATDTQYF. The CDR3 DNA follows: TGTGCCAGTACCCGGACCGCCACAGATACGCAGTATTTT.

J is TRBJ2-1 and V is TRBV5-6; D is ambiguous. Per germline, CDR1 SGHDT and CDR2 YYEEEE. Trimming took off 1 base at V and 2 bases at J, with 10 bases between the two ends. The CDR3 consists of 15 residues. CDR3 region: CASSLPRQAYNEQFF. The CDR3 DNA is TGTGCCAGCAGCTTGCCGAGACAAGCCTACAATGAGCAGTTCTTC.

This clone came up once. The CDR3 region is CASSLETGADEQYF. The CDR3 DNA sequence: TGCGCCAGCAGCTTGGAGACAGGTGCCGACGAGCAGTACTTC. The V call is TRBV4-1, the J call TRBJ2-7; possible D gene TRBD1, 6 bases. Per the germline V gene, CDR1 is MGHRA and CDR2 is YSYEKL. This CDR3 spans 14 amino acids. With 5 bases removed from V and 5 bases from J, the gap between germline ends came to 16 bases.

This chain uses TRBV15 with TRBJ2-3; 10 bases map to TRBD2. J gave up 6 bases and V 0 bases, and 3 bases lay outside the gene matches. Germline loops: CDR1 LNHNV, CDR2 YYDKDF (reference sequence). The CDR3 consists of 15 residues. The CDR3: CATSRDRGLADTQYF. The DNA for the CDR3 is TGTGCCACCAGCAGAGATCGGGGACTAGCGGATACGCAGTATTTT.

In this sample, this clone turned up once. The V and J genes are TRBV7-9 and TRBJ2-5; TRBD1 matches at 8 bases. The CDR3 sequence is 19 residues long. V was clipped by 5 bases and J by 3 bases; unmatched bases: 20. Germline V gives CDR1 SEHNR, CDR2 FQNEAQ (reference sequence). The CDR3 DNA follows: TGTGCCAGCAGCCCCAGAGCAGGGGGCGAGGTTTGGCATAAAGAGACCCAGTACTTC. Translated: CASSPRAGGEVWHKETQYF.

The chain carries TRBV5-1 and TRBJ2-5; D may be TRBD2 (6 bases). The CDR3 extends over 17 amino acids. Germline values: CDR1 SGHRS, CDR2 YFSETQ. V was pared by 1 base and J by 4 bases, with 20 bases between. The CDR3 spells CASSLFSVSGGAETQYF. The CDR3 DNA follows: TGCGCCAGCAGCTTGTTCTCCGTGTCCGGAGGGGCAGAGACCCAGTACTTC.

This chain connects TRBV15 to TRBJ2-1, with 8 positions matching TRBD2. The germline CDR1 and CDR2 sequences are LNHNV and YYDKDF (reference sequence). V was pared by 3 bases and J by 0 bases, with 16 bases of the junction left unmatched. The CDR3 totals 20 residues. CDR3 residues: CATSSPLIAGPSSSYNEQFF. The CDR3 DNA reads TGTGCCACCAGCAGTCCCCTCATAGCGGGACCTTCTAGCTCCTACAATGAGCAGTTCTTC. The whole variable domain, filled in from reference TRBV15 and TRBJ2-1, reads DAMVIQNPRYQVTQFGKPVTLSCSQTLNHNVMYWYQQKSSQAPKLLFHYYDKDFNNEADTPDNFQSRRPNTSFCFLDIRSPGLGDTAMYLCATSSPLIAGPSSSYNEQFFGPGTRLTVL.

V and J are TRBV12-2 and TRBJ2-2; the D call of TRBD2 is as the table states it, not checked on the DNA. TRBV12-2 constitutes a pseudogene. The CDR3 covers 17 residues. CDR3 DNA: TGTGCAAGTCGCATTCCGCGCGGCGGGAGGGTAACCGGGGAGCTGTTTTTT. Amino acids: CASRIPRGGRVTGELFF.

The genes are TRBV11-1 and TRBJ2-7; the D gene is possibly TRBD1 (6 bases). The V end was cut by 5 bases, the J end by 7 bases, with 12 bases between. The CDR3 is made up of 12 amino acids. CDR1 is SGHAT and CDR2 is FQDESV in the germline V gene (reference sequence). CDR3 loop: CASSAPQGEQYF. In DNA, the CDR3 is TGTGCCAGCAGCGCGCCCCAGGGGGAGCAGTACTTC.

This chain uses TRBV14 with TRBJ1-2, with D possibly TRBD1 on 5 matching bases. The CDR3 runs 12 residues. The V gene's germline CDR1 is SGHDN and CDR2 FVKESK. With 2 bases removed from V and 8 bases from J, the gap between germline ends came to 9 bases. The CDR3 region is CASSQQGGGYTF. CDR3 DNA: TGTGCCAGCAGCCAACAGGGCGGCGGCTACACCTTC.

The chain joins TRBV2 to TRBJ2-7; D unresolved. V lost 0 bases and J 0 bases, leaving 9 bases between the germline ends. This CDR3 is built from 15 residues. Germline-derived CDR1 and CDR2 are SNHLY and FYNNEI. CDR3 in DNA: TGTGCCAGCAGTGAAGCTCAGAGTAGCTCCTACGAGCAGTACTTC. Translation: CASSEAQSSSYEQYF. Together with reference TRBV2 and TRBJ2-7, the CDR3 gives the full variable domain: EPEVTQTPSHQVTQMGQEVILRCVPISNHLYFYWYRQILGQKVEFLVSFYNNEISEKSEIFDDQFSVERPDGSNFTLKIRSTKLEDSAMYFCASSEAQSSSYEQYFGPGTRLTVT.

This rearrangement joins TRBV6-5 to TRBJ2-1; D is possibly TRBD2 (6 bases). Trimming took 6 bases from V and 4 from J, leaving 13 bases between them. This CDR3 comprises 14 residues. Germline CDR1 is MNHEY and CDR2 is SVGAGI. The DNA of the CDR3 is TGTGCCAGCAGGACTAGTCTTGTGTACAATGAGCAGTTCTTC. Translating it yields CASRTSLVYNEQFF.

The J gene is TRBJ1-2, the V gene TRBV13, with a possible D match to TRBD1 (6 bases). Germline assignment: CDR1 PRHDT and CDR2 FYEKMQ (reference sequence). CDR3 length: 18 residues. The V end was cut by 1 base, the J end by 6 bases, with 24 bases between. The CDR3 region has the DNA TGTGCCAGCAGCTTAGCGGCAGGGGTCGGTGTGGGGCTTCATGGCTACACCTTC. It yields the protein CASSLAAGVGVGLHGYTF.

The genes are TRBV25-1 and TRBJ1-1, with D possibly matching TRBD1 (6 bases). V lost 2 bases, J lost 6 bases, and 7 bases lay in between. Germline CDR1 reads MGHDK; CDR2 reads SYGVNS. The length of the CDR3 is 12 residues. The CDR3 DNA follows: TGTGCCAGCAGTGAAGGGGGCCCTGAAGCTTTCTTT. As protein: CASSEGGPEAFF.

The chain employs TRBV11-1 and TRBJ1-1; D gene uncertain. This CDR3 has 12 amino acids. Trimming cost V 4 bases and J 8 bases, with 11 bases left between them. The germline CDR1 and CDR2 sequences are SGHAT and FQDESV (reference sequence). The CDR3: CASSSAGIEAFF. Here the CDR3 DNA reads TGTGCCAGCAGCTCCGCCGGGATCGAAGCTTTCTTT.

This chain connects TRBV19 to TRBJ1-5; a weak D match, TRBD1 (5 bases). The germline V and J ends were trimmed by 5 bases and 4 bases, with 15 bases remaining between them. Per germline, CDR1 LNHDA and CDR2 SQIVND (reference sequence). This CDR3 has 15 amino acids. The CDR3 sequence: CASSPLLGPNQPQHF. The DNA of the CDR3 is TGTGCCAGTAGTCCTTTGTTGGGACCGAATCAGCCCCAGCATTTT. The full variable domain, with the rest looked up from reference TRBV19 and TRBJ1-5, is DGGITQSPKYLFRKEGQNVTLSCEQNLNHDAMYWYRQDPGQGLRLIYYSQIVNDFQKGDIAEGYSVSREKKESFPLTVTSAQKNPTAFYLCASSPLLGPNQPQHFGDGTRLSIL.

This clone was picked up a small number of times. The chain uses TRBV2 and TRBJ1-6; a weak D match, TRBD1 (5 bases). CDR1 is SNHLY and CDR2 is FYNNEI in the germline V gene. Trimming removed 5 bases at V and 7 bases at J, with 12 bases between. This CDR3 is 14 amino acids long. The CDR3 region is CASSPTDTNSPLHF. As DNA, the CDR3 is TGTGCCAGCAGTCCGACAGACACCAATTCACCCCTCCACTTT.

The rearrangement links TRBV29-1 to TRBJ2-1, with 8 bases matching TRBD1. V lost 7 bases and J lost 2; bases outside the gene matches: 10. The germline CDR1 and CDR2 sequences are SQVTM and ANQGSEA. The CDR3 loop spans 15 amino acids. Here the CDR3 DNA reads TGCAGCGCTCCCGATCCACAGGGGGCCTACAATGAGCAGTTCTTC. It encodes CSAPDPQGAYNEQFF.

The chain employs TRBV5-1 and TRBJ1-1; D remains ambiguous. V was shortened by 4 bases and J by 4 bases, with 11 bases between the two germline ends. CDR3 size: 13 residues. Germline CDR1 SGHRS, CDR2 YFSETQ. CDR3 region: CASSLAGFTEAFF. The CDR3 DNA follows: TGCGCCAGCAGCCTCGCGGGGTTCACTGAAGCTTTCTTT.

This clone was picked up one time. V and J are TRBV2 and TRBJ2-2; 7 bases align to TRBD2. Per the germline V gene, CDR1 is SNHLY and CDR2 is FYNNEI. J was trimmed by 4 bases and V by 6 bases; bases with no gene match: 5. The CDR3 length is 14 residues. The CDR3 reads CASSYGGITGELFF. CDR3 DNA sequence: TGTGCCAGCAGCTACGGGGGGATCACCGGGGAGCTGTTTTTT.

Regarding this clone: The same CDR3 is also encoded by other DNA sequences in this sample. The gene calls are TRBV4-3 and TRBJ2-3; unclear D gene. Trimming pared 0 bases from V and 1 base from J, leaving 8 bases between. Germline lookup yields CDR1 LGHNA and CDR2 YSLEER. This CDR3 spans 15 amino acids. The DNA for the CDR3 is TGCGCCAGCAGCCAAGAAGGCGAGGGCACAGATACGCAGTATTTT. Its translation is CASSQEGEGTDTQYF.